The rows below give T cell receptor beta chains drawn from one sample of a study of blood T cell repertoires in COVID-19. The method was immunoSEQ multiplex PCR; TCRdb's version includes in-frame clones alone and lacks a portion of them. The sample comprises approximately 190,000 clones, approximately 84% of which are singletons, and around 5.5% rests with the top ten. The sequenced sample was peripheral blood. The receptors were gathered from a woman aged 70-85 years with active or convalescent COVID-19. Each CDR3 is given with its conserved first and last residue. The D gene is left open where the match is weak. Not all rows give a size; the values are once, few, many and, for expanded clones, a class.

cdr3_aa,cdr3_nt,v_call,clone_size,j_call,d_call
CASRSTGWHEQFF,TGTGCCAGCAGGTCTACAGGGTGGCATGAGCAGTTCTTC,TRBV28,.,TRBJ2-1,.
CASSRQVENTEAFF,TGTGCCAGCTCACGGCAGGTGGAGAACACTGAAGCTTTCTTT,TRBV18,.,TRBJ1-1,.
CASSDSDKNTEAFF,TGTGCCAGCAGTGACTCAGACAAGAACACTGAAGCTTTCTTT,TRBV6-4,once,TRBJ1-1,.
CASSYSASLEQYF,TGTGCCAGCAGTTACTCGGCCTCATTGGAGCAGTACTTC,TRBV6-5,.,TRBJ2-7,.
CASSEAGGEYSPLHF,TGTGCCAGCAGTGAAGCAGGGGGGGAGTATTCACCCCTCCACTTT,TRBV6-1,.,TRBJ1-6,.
CASSFSLGDFAYEQYF,TGTGCCAGCAGTTTCTCTTTAGGGGACTTTGCCTACGAGCAGTACTTC,TRBV27,.,TRBJ2-7,.
CASSMRTSGSVNEQFF,TGTGCCAGCAGCATGCGGACTAGCGGGAGTGTTAATGAGCAGTTCTTC,TRBV9,.,TRBJ2-1,TRBD2
CASSRTGNQPQHF,TGTGCCAGCAGCCGGACAGGAAATCAGCCCCAGCATTTT,TRBV5-6,.,TRBJ1-5,TRBD1
CASSFRVGQPQHF,TGTGCCAGCAGTTTCAGGGTAGGGCAGCCCCAGCATTTT,TRBV27,.,TRBJ1-5,.
CASSQGRNYGYTF,TGTGCCAGCTCACAGGGGCGAAACTATGGCTACACCTTC,TRBV18,.,TRBJ1-2,.
CSVTSGTANTGELFF,TGCAGCGTTACCTCCGGGACTGCGAACACCGGGGAGCTGTTTTTT,TRBV29-1,.,TRBJ2-2,.
CASRLLAPQWHEQYF,TGTGCCAGCAGACTCCTAGCGCCCCAATGGCACGAGCAGTACTTC,TRBV11-2,.,TRBJ2-7,.
CASSPLPRTGKETQYF,TGTGCCAGCAGCCCCCTACCTCGGACAGGGAAAGAGACCCAGTACTTC,TRBV6-2/TRBV6-3,.,TRBJ2-5,TRBD1
CASSVGSGTGAYEQYF,TGTGCCAGCAGCGTAGGATCCGGGACAGGGGCCTACGAGCAGTACTTC,TRBV9,.,TRBJ2-7,TRBD1
CASSTGGSSDEQFF,TGTGCCAGCAGCACGGGCGGGAGTAGTGATGAGCAGTTCTTC,TRBV7-3,.,TRBJ2-1,TRBD2
CASSISRDSNQPQHF,TGTGCCAGTAGTATATCCAGGGATAGCAATCAGCCCCAGCATTTT,TRBV19,.,TRBJ1-5,.
CASTRLAGWSTDTQYF,TGTGCCAGCACGAGACTAGCGGGATGGAGCACAGATACGCAGTATTTT,TRBV2,few,TRBJ2-3,TRBD2
CASSIVGGQGPAGYTF,TGTGCCAGTAGTATAGTGGGTGGGCAGGGGCCGGCTGGCTACACCTTC,TRBV19,.,TRBJ1-2,.
CASSVRRETQYF,TGTGCCAGCAGTGTCCGTCGGGAGACCCAGTACTTC,TRBV2,few,TRBJ2-5,.
CASNPGLAGTGEQFF,TGTGCCAGCAACCCGGGACTAGCGGGAACGGGTGAGCAGTTCTTC,TRBV2,.,TRBJ2-1,TRBD2
CSVVRSWTSGDLRETDTQYF,TGCAGCGTTGTAAGGTCATGGACTAGCGGGGACCTCAGAGAGACAGATACGCAGTATTTT,TRBV29-1,.,TRBJ2-3,TRBD2
CSVGGAGGPQETQYF,TGCAGCGTGGGGGGGGCGGGAGGCCCCCAAGAGACCCAGTACTTC,TRBV29-1,.,TRBJ2-5,TRBD2
CASSPSGRGDTQYF,TGCGCCAGCAGCCCTAGCGGGAGAGGAGATACGCAGTATTTT,TRBV5-1,.,TRBJ2-3,TRBD2
CASTAGTSGNEQFF,TGTGCCAGCACAGCCGGGACTAGCGGAAATGAGCAGTTCTTC,TRBV2,.,TRBJ2-1,TRBD2
CATSSTTDRPNYGYTF,TGTGCCACCAGCAGCACGACGGACAGGCCAAACTATGGCTACACCTTC,TRBV15,.,TRBJ1-2,TRBD1
CATSRDLGGYGYTF,TGTGCCACCAGCAGAGATTTGGGCGGGTATGGCTACACCTTC,TRBV15,once,TRBJ1-2,.
CASSAGNTEAFF,TGTGCCAGCTCGGCAGGGAACACTGAAGCTTTCTTT,TRBV18,.,TRBJ1-1,.
CASSPTVGTAGGPNTEAFF,TGTGCCAGCTCACCTACGGTCGGGACAGCCGGCGGACCGAACACTGAAGCTTTCTTT,TRBV18,.,TRBJ1-1,TRBD1
CASSPTHGQGAFF,TGTGCCAGCAGCCCAACCCACGGACAGGGAGCTTTCTTT,TRBV6-1,.,TRBJ1-1,TRBD1
CASSPLSSGANVLTF,TGTGCCAGCTCACCCTTGTCCTCTGGGGCCAACGTCCTGACTTTC,TRBV18,.,TRBJ2-6,.
CASSPSGGTTDTQYF,TGTGCCAGCAGCCCTAGTGGCGGGACGACAGATACGCAGTATTTT,TRBV7-3,.,TRBJ2-3,.
CASSNIASNQPQHF,TGTGCCAGTAGTAATATAGCTAGCAATCAGCCCCAGCATTTT,TRBV19,.,TRBJ1-5,.
CASSLEQPPKQYF,TGCGCCAGCAGCTTGGAACAGCCCCCCAAGCAGTACTTC,TRBV5-1,.,TRBJ2-7,.
CASRPLRAGELFF,TGTGCCAGCAGGCCACTGAGGGCCGGGGAGCTGTTTTTT,TRBV2,.,TRBJ2-2,.
CASSGEGRMTNTIYF,TGTGCTTCTTCCGGGGAGGGTCGGATGACAAACACCATATATTTT,TRBV28,.,TRBJ1-3,.
CASSQDAAGGPGGELFF,TGTGCCAGCAGCCAAGATGCAGCGGGAGGGCCTGGCGGGGAGCTGTTTTTT,TRBV14,.,TRBJ2-2,TRBD2
CSVGQGRNQPQHF,TGCAGCGTGGGACAGGGTCGGAATCAGCCCCAGCATTTT,TRBV29-1,.,TRBJ1-5,TRBD1
CASSPTTEGVGDF,TGTGCCAGCTCACCAACAACGGAGGGAGTCGGTGACTTC,TRBV18,.,TRBJ2-7,.
CASSQSTDEQYF,TGTGCCAGCAGCCAATCGACAGATGAGCAGTACTTC,TRBV4-2,once,TRBJ2-7,.
CASSALAGVQREQYF,TGTGCCAGCAGTGCTCTAGCGGGAGTTCAACGGGAGCAGTACTTC,TRBV28,once,TRBJ2-7,TRBD2
CSASGQVNTEAFF,TGCAGTGCTAGTGGGCAGGTGAACACTGAAGCTTTCTTT,TRBV20-1,.,TRBJ1-1,.
CASSLRQVDKNEKLFF,TGTGCCAGCAGCTTACGGCAGGTCGACAAAAATGAAAAACTGTTTTTT,TRBV7-9,.,TRBJ1-4,.
CASSLRGNYEQYF,TGTGCCAGCAGTTTAAGGGGGAACTACGAGCAGTACTTC,TRBV27,once,TRBJ2-7,.
CASSVTGVGTGELFF,TGTGCCAGCAGCGTTACAGGGGTTGGGACCGGGGAGCTGTTTTTT,TRBV5-5,.,TRBJ2-2,TRBD1
CASSLGSGVQNEQFF,TGTGCCAGCAGCTTAGGGTCAGGTGTACAGAATGAGCAGTTCTTC,TRBV7-9,.,TRBJ2-1,.
CSASRAGDNSPLHF,TGCAGTGCTAGTCGAGCAGGGGATAATTCACCCCTCCACTTT,TRBV20-1,.,TRBJ1-6,.
CASSFSGGGYNEQFF,TGTGCCAGCAGCTTTAGCGGCGGTGGCTACAATGAGCAGTTCTTC,TRBV7-3,few,TRBJ2-1,.
CASSRRDRSSPLHF,TGTGCCAGCAGCCGCCGGGACAGGAGTTCACCCCTCCACTTT,TRBV5-6,.,TRBJ1-6,TRBD1
CATSAGPGGELFF,TGTGCCACCTCGGCGGGGCCGGGTGGGGAGCTGTTTTTT,TRBV19,medium-sized,TRBJ2-2,.
CASSHTGNTEAFF,TGTGCCAGCAGCCACACAGGGAACACTGAAGCTTTCTTT,TRBV5-4,.,TRBJ1-1,.
CASSGGGVLNTEAFF,TGTGCCAGCAGCGGAGGAGGGGTTCTGAACACTGAAGCTTTCTTT,TRBV21-1,.,TRBJ1-1,.
CASSLIPGQVLYEQYF,TGTGCCAGCAGCTTGATCCCGGGACAGGTTTTATACGAGCAGTACTTC,TRBV5-5,.,TRBJ2-7,TRBD1